Sequencing of this T cell receptor beta chain was carried out in a study of CD8+CD57+ T cells in acquired aplastic anemia. For the study at large: Sorted CD4+ and CD8+ cells gave a mean 3.2 ug DNA, range about 0.19 to 27.4 ug.

Genomic DNA, the template, was used for profiling of the TCR beta VDJ and CDR3. A single record per CDR3 protein comes from TCRdb applying MiXCR to the reads. The sample yields roughly 300,000 distinct CDR3 sequences, around 60% seen once. This clonotype has at least ten counts. Antigen unknown. Study-level findings and limits: Any difference that existed in CD8+ Simpson's diversity between patients and controls was not significant. About 27 CD8+ CDR3 sequences were shared between patients and controls.

V lost 5 bases and J 4 bases, leaving 15 bases between the germline ends. The CDR3 contains 16 residues. In germline, CDR1 is SEHNR, CDR2 FQNEAQ (reference sequence). The specimen sequenced was sorted CD4+, CD8+, or CD8+CD57+ T cells (not recorded which) from PBMCs. The sequence was obtained from a human donor with severe aplastic anemia or a healthy control (not recorded which). V is TRBV7-9 and J is TRBJ1-6; a possible D gene is TRBD1 (6 bases). The CDR3 DNA is TGTGCCAGCAGCCCCAGCGCCGGACAGTATAATTCACCCCTCCACTTT. It specifies CASSPSAGQYNSPLHF.